This TCR beta chain was recorded in a study of shared clonotypes between healthy human individuals. The table came from immunoSEQ multiplex PCR; TCRdb's copy has only in-frame clones and leaves some out. The data show 560,000 or so clones, 90% to 97% seen once. Cells designated naive CD8 were CD45RO-negative and were positively selected for CCR7, with terminally differentiated effector memory CD45RA+ cells excluded. CDR1 is SQVTM and CDR2 is ANQGSEA in the germline V gene. The CDR3 length is 15 residues. Trimming removed 5 bases from V and 4 bases from J, with 20 bases in between. Sequencing was performed on naive CD8+ T cells sorted from blood. The chain combines TRBV29-1 with TRBJ1-1; tentative D call: TRBD1 (6 bases). This receptor was identified in a woman aged 30 to 39 in good health. CDR3 region: CSVIVPGVFGTEAFF. As DNA, the CDR3 is TGCAGCGTTATCGTACCAGGGGTCTTTGGCACTGAAGCTTTCTTT.